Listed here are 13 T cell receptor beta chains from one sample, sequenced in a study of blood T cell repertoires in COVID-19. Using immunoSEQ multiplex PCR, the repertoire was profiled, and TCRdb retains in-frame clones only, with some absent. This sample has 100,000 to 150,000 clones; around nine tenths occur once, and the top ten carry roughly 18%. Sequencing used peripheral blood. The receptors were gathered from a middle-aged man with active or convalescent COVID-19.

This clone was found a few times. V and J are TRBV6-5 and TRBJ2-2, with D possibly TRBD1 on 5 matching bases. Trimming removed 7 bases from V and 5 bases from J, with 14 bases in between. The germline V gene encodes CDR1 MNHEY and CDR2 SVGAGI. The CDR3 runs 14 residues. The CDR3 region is CASKGRPTTGELFF. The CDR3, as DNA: TGTGCCAGCAAGGGGCGTCCGACGACCGGGGAGCTGTTTTTT.

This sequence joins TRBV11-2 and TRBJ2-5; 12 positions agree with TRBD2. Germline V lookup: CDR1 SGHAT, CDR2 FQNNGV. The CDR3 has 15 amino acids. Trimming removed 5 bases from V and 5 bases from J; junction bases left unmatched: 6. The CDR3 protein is CASSPSGGARETQYF. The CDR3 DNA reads TGTGCCAGCAGCCCTAGCGGGGGGGCCCGGGAGACCCAGTACTTC. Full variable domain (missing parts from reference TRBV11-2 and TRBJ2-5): EAGVAQSPRYKIIEKRQSVAFWCNPISGHATLYWYQQILGQGPKLLIQFQNNGVVDDSQLPKDRFSAERLKGVDSTLKIQPAKLEDSAVYLCASSPSGGARETQYFGPGTRLLVL.

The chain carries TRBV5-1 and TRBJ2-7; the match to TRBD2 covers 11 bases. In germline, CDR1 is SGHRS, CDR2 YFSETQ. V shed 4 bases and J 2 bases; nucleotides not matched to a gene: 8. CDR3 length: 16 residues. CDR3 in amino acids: CASSPGLAGVTYEQYF. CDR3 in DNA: TGCGCCAGCAGCCCAGGACTAGCGGGCGTAACCTACGAGCAGTACTTC.

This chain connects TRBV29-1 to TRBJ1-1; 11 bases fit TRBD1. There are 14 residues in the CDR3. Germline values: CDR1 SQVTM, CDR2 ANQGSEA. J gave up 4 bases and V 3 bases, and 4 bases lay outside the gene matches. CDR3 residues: CSVDGTGGGTEAFF. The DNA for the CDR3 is TGCAGCGTTGATGGGACAGGGGGAGGCACTGAAGCTTTCTTT. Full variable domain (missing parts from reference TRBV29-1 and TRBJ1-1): SAVISQKPSRDICQRGTSLTIQCQVDSQVTMMFWYRQQPGQSLTLIATANQGSEATYESGFVIDKFPISRPNLTFSTLTVSNMSPEDSSIYLCSVDGTGGGTEAFFGQGTRLTVV.

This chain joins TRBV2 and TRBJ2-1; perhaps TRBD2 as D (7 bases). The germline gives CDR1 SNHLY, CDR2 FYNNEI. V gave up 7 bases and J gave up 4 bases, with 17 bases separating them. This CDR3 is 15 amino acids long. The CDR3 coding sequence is TGTGCCAGCAATGGGGGCGGGGGCCAATACAATGAGCAGTTCTTC. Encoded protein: CASNGGGGQYNEQFF.

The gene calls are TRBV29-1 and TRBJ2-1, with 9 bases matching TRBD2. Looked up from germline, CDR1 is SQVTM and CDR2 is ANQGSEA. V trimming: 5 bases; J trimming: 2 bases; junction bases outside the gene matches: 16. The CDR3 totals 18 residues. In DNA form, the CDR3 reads TGCAGCGTTACCCCCGGTAGCGGGGGCGCGAGGGCCTACAATGAGCAGTTCTTC. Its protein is CSVTPGSGGARAYNEQFF.

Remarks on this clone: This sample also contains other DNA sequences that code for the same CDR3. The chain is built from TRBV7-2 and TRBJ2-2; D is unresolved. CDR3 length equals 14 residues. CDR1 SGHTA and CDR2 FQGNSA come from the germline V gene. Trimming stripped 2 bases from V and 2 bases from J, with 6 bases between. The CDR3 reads CASSLTTNTGELFF. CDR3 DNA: TGTGCCAGCAGCTTAACGACTAACACCGGGGAGCTGTTTTTT.

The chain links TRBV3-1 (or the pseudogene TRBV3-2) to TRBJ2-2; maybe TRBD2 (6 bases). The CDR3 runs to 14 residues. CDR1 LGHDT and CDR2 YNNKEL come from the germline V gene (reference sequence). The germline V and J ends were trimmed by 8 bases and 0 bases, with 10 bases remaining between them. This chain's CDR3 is CASSSATNTGELFF. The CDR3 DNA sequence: TGTGCCAGCTCTAGCGCTACGAACACCGGGGAGCTGTTTTTT.

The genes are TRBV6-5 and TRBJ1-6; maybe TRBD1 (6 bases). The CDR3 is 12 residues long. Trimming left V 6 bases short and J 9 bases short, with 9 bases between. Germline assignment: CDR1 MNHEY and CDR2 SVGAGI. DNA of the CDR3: TGTGCCAGCAGCATCAGGGGTTCACCCCTCCACTTT. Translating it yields CASSIRGSPLHF.

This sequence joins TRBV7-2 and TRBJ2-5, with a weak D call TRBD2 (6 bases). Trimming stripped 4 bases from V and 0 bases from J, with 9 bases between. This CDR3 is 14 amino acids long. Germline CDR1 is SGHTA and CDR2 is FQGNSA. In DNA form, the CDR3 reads TGTGCCAGCAGCTCTCTAGCGAACCAAGAGACCCAGTACTTC. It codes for CASSSLANQETQYF.

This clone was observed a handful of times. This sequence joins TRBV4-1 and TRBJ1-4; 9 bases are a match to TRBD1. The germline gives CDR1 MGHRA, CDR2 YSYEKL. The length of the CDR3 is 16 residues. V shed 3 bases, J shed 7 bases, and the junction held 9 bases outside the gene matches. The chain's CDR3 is CASSHNTGTGSEKLFF. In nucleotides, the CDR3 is TGCGCCAGCAGCCATAACACCGGGACAGGGAGTGAAAAACTGTTTTTT.

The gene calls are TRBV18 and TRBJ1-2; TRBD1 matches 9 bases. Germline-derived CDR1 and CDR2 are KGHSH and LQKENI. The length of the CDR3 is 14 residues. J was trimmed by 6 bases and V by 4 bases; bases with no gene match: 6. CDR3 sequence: CASSLGTGRDGYTF. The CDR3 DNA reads TGTGCCAGCTCACTCGGGACAGGGAGAGATGGCTACACCTTC.

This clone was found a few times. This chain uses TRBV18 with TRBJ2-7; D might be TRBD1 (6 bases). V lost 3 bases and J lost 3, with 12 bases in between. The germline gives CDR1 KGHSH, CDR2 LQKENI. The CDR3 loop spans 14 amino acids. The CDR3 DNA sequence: TGTGCCAGCTCACCGGACAGATCCTACTACGAGCAGTACTTC. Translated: CASSPDRSYYEQYF.